This T cell receptor beta chain was identified in a study of a mutant IDH1 vaccine in newly diagnosed glioma. The time point here: week 11, during vaccination. Vaccinated patients received 300 ug of mutant IDH1 20-mer peptide per dose, with topical imiquimod. Repertoires were generated with immunoSEQ multiplex PCR, while TCRdb's copy carries only in-frame clones and drops some. The sample consists of under 150,000 clones, roughly 88% of them appearing once. A remark on this clone: The target antigen is unknown.

Germline assignment: CDR1 MNHNY and CDR2 SVGAGI (reference sequence). The length of the CDR3 is 16 residues. V was cut by 2 bases and J by 6 bases, with 18 bases left in between. The clonotype comes from a woman between 50 and 59 years old with glioma. The chain carries TRBV6-6 and TRBJ2-3, with D possibly being TRBD1 (5 bases). Source: PBMCs, taken from a glioma patient whose treatment included an IDH1 peptide vaccine. This CDR3 is CASSYQGGTGGDTQYF. The CDR3 nucleotides read TGTGCCAGCAGTTACCAGGGTGGCACAGGTGGGGATACGCAGTATTTT.